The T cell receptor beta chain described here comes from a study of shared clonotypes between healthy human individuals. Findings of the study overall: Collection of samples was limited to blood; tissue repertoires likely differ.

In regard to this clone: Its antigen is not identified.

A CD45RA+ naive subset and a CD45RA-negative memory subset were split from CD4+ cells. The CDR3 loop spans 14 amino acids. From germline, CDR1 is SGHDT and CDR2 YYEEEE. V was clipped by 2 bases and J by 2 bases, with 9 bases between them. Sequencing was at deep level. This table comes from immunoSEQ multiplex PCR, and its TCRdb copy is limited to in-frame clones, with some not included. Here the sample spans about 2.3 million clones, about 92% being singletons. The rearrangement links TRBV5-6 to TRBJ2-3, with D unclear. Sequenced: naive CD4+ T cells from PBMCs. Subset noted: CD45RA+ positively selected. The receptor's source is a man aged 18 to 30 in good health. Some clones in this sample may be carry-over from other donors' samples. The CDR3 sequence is CASSFQEITDTQYF. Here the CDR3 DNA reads TGTGCCAGCAGCTTCCAAGAGATCACAGATACGCAGTATTTT.